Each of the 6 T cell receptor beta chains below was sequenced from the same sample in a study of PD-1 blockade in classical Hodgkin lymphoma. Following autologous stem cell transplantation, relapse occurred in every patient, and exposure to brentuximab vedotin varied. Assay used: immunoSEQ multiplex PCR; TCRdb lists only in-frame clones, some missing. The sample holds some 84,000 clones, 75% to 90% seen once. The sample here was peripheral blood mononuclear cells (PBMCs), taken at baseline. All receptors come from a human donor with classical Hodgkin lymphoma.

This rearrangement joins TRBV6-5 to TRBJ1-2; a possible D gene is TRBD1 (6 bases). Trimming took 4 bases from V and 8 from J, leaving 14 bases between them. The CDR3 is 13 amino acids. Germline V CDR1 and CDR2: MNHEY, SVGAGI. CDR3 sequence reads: CASSSAGARGYTF. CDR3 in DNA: TGTGCCAGCAGTTCCGCAGGGGCTCGCGGCTACACCTTC.

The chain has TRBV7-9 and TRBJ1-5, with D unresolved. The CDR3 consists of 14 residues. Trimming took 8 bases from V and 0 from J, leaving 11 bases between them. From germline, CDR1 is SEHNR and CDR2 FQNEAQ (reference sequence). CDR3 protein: CASSALDSNQPQHF. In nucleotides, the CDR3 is TGTGCCAGCTCAGCGCTGGATAGCAATCAGCCCCAGCATTTT.

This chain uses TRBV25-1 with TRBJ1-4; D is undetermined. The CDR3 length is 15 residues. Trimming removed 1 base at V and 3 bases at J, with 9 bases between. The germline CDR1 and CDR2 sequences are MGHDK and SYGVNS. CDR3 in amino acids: CASSESGQSNEKLFF. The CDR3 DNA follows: TGTGCCAGCAGTGAATCCGGCCAGTCTAATGAAAAACTGTTTTTT.

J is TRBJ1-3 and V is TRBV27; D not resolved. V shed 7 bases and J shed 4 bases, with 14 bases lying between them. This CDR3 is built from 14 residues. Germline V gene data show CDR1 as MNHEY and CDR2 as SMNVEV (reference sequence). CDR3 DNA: TGTGCCAGCATCGAGCATGGAGGGGGAAACACCATATATTTT. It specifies CASIEHGGGNTIYF.

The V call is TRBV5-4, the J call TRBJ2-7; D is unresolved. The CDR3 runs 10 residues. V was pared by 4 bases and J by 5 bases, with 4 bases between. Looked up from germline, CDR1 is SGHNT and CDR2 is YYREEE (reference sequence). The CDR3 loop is CASSRDEQYF. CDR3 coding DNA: TGTGCCAGCAGCAGGGACGAGCAGTACTTC.

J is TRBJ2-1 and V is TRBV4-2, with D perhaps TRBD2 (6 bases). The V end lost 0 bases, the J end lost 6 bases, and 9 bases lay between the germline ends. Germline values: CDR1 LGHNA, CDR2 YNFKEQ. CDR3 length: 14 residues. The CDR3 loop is CASSQDPSVNEQFF. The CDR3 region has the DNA TGTGCCAGCAGCCAAGACCCTAGCGTCAATGAGCAGTTCTTC.